These T cell receptor beta chains were read from a single sample in a study of blood T cell repertoires in COVID-19. The table came from immunoSEQ multiplex PCR; TCRdb's copy has only in-frame clones and leaves some out. Among just over 300,000 clones listed, about 85% were seen once. Sequences were obtained from peripheral blood. The receptors here all came from a man between 18 and 35 years old with active or convalescent COVID-19. Both conserved end residues are part of each CDR3. A D gene is named only where the DNA matches it firmly. Where a row states a size, it is once, few, many or the class of an expanded clone; other rows omit it.

TRBJ1-4	TRBV28	-	TRBD1	CASSFRYRGLSEKLFF	TGTGCCAGCAGTTTCAGATACAGGGGGCTTAGTGAAAAACTGTTTTTT
TRBJ2-3	TRBV10-1	-	TRBD1	CASSEAEGAADTQYF	TGCGCCAGCAGTGAGGCCGAGGGGGCGGCAGATACGCAGTATTTT
TRBJ1-5	TRBV7-2	few	-	CASSLTRDKNQPQHF	TGTGCCAGCAGTTTAACCCGGGACAAGAATCAGCCCCAGCATTTT
TRBJ1-5	TRBV3-1/TRBV3-2	-	TRBD1	CASSQAGTGNQPQHF	TGTGCCAGCAGCCAAGCCGGGACAGGGAACCAGCCCCAGCATTTT
TRBJ1-5	TRBV6-5	few	-	CASSLTGPDQPQHF	TGTGCCAGCAGTCTAACAGGGCCGGATCAGCCCCAGCATTTT
TRBJ2-7	TRBV6-5	-	TRBD2	CASTRASGSYEQYF	TGTGCCAGCACCAGGGCTAGCGGCTCCTACGAGCAGTACTTC
TRBJ2-1	TRBV28	once	TRBD2	CASSLGTSGINEQFF	TGTGCCAGCAGTTTAGGGACTAGCGGGATCAATGAGCAGTTCTTC
TRBJ2-2	TRBV7-9	-	TRBD2	CASSFGTSGSLTNTGELFF	TGTGCCAGCAGCTTCGGGACTAGCGGGTCTCTTACGAACACCGGGGAGCTGTTTTTT
TRBJ2-3	TRBV5-1	-	TRBD2	CASSLGAGGRTDTQYF	TGCGCCAGCAGCCTCGGAGCGGGGGGACGCACAGATACGCAGTATTTT
TRBJ2-1	TRBV2	-	TRBD1	CANLGQGQYEQFF	TGTGCCAACCTGGGACAGGGGCAGTATGAGCAGTTCTTC
TRBJ1-1	TRBV14	-	-	CASSQGRGTEAFF	TGTGCCAGCAGCCAAGGGCGGGGAACTGAAGCTTTCTTT
TRBJ2-1	TRBV4-3	few	TRBD2	CASSPRGGAGGNEQFF	TGCGCCAGCAGCCCTCGCGGGGGGGCCGGCGGCAATGAGCAGTTCTTC
TRBJ2-7	TRBV19	-	-	CASSMMASAEQYF	TGTGCCAGTAGTATGATGGCGTCAGCGGAGCAGTACTTC
TRBJ1-6	TRBV7-9	-	-	CASSLAFYSPLHF	TGTGCCAGCAGCTTAGCCTTTTATTCACCCCTCCACTTT
TRBJ2-4	TRBV7-9	-	-	CASSLLAVNIQYF	TGTGCCAGCAGCTTATTAGCGGTAAACATTCAGTACTTC
TRBJ2-7	TRBV24-1	few	-	CATGDGSYEQYF	TGTGCCACCGGCGACGGGAGCTACGAGCAGTACTTC
TRBJ1-5	TRBV5-6	-	-	CASSLGINQPQHF	TGTGCCAGCAGCTTGGGTATCAATCAGCCCCAGCATTTT
TRBJ2-7	TRBV27	-	TRBD1	CASSGLGQGLIEQYF	TGTGCCAGCAGCGGCCTGGGACAGGGATTGATCGAGCAGTACTTC
TRBJ1-2	TRBV28	-	-	CASSFGGANGYTF	TGTGCCAGCAGTTTTGGGGGGGCGAACGGCTACACCTTC
TRBJ2-1	TRBV5-1	-	TRBD2	CASSLGAGGPDEQFF	TGCGCCAGCAGCTTGGGGGCGGGAGGGCCCGATGAGCAGTTCTTC
TRBJ2-7	TRBV28	-	-	CASSLIAQPYYEQYF	TGTGCCAGCAGTTTGATTGCACAGCCCTACTACGAGCAGTACTTC
TRBJ1-4	TRBV6-5	-	TRBD1	CASSRDRVEKLFF	TGTGCCAGCAGTCGCGACAGGGTTGAAAAACTGTTTTTT
TRBJ2-3	TRBV11-1	-	-	CASRTSPLDTQYF	TGTGCCAGCAGGACTAGTCCCCTAGATACGCAGTATTTT
TRBJ2-7	TRBV10-2	-	-	CASSGAQSYEQYF	TGCGCCAGCAGTGGGGCCCAGTCCTACGAGCAGTACTTC
TRBJ2-7	TRBV4-1	-	-	CASSHETGFDEQYF	TGCGCCAGCAGCCATGAGACAGGTTTCGACGAGCAGTACTTC
TRBJ2-3	TRBV14	-	TRBD1	CASSLRTGGGTDTQYF	TGTGCCAGCAGCTTACGCACAGGGGGAGGAACAGATACGCAGTATTTT
TRBJ2-7	TRBV27	-	TRBD1	CASSWDRGLLYEQYF	TGTGCCAGCAGTTGGGACAGGGGGCTCCTCTACGAGCAGTACTTC
TRBJ1-2	TRBV2	once	-	CASEGRQAYGYTF	TGTGCCAGCGAGGGTCGGCAGGCCTATGGCTACACCTTC
TRBJ2-7	TRBV12-5	-	TRBD1	CASGPGTGSRYEQYF	TGTGCTAGTGGCCCCGGGACAGGGTCGCGATACGAGCAGTACTTC